Listed here are 5 T cell receptor beta chains from one sample, sequenced in a study of blood T cells in healthy people across ages. Together with a sample-barcoded 5' primer, a J-beta primer mix was included in a second PCR lasting about 6 to 11 cycles. One entry per CDR3 protein results from TCRdb running MiXCR on the 5' RACE reads. This sample has nearly 1 million distinct CDR3 sequences, with roughly 51% found just once. The specimen sequenced was blood. Receptors originate from a woman aged 60-70 years in good health.

This chain connects TRBV7-2 to TRBJ2-1; 8 bases are shared with TRBD1. Germline V gives CDR1 SGHTA, CDR2 FQGNSA. The CDR3 extends over 16 amino acids. Unmatched junction bases numbered 10, after V lost 4 bases and J lost 5 bases. This chain's CDR3 is CASSWGAGGPNNEQFF. Here the CDR3 DNA reads TGTGCCAGCAGCTGGGGGGCAGGGGGCCCGAACAATGAGCAGTTCTTC.

J is TRBJ2-7 and V is TRBV4-2; 10 bases fit TRBD2. Trimming at V came to 4 bases and at J to 3 bases, leaving 12 bases not matched to a gene. The CDR3 is made up of 17 amino acids. The germline V gene has CDR1 LGHNA and CDR2 YNFKEQ. Here the CDR3 reads CASSRNPTSGKSYEQYF. The CDR3 bases are TGTGCCAGCAGCCGTAACCCAACTAGCGGGAAAAGCTACGAGCAGTACTTC.

In its sample, this clonotype was seen once. The chain recombines TRBV20-1 with TRBJ2-1; 11 bases line up with TRBD2. Looked up from germline, CDR1 is DFQATT and CDR2 is SNEGSKA (reference sequence). The CDR3 extends over 16 amino acids. The V gene end was trimmed by 6 bases and the J gene end by 0 bases; junction bases not matched to a gene: 7. CDR3 sequence (DNA): TGCAGTGCCGGGACTAGCGGATGGGGCTCCTACAATGAGCAGTTCTTC. It codes for CSAGTSGWGSYNEQFF.

This clonotype is a singleton in its sample. This chain connects TRBV21-1 to TRBJ1-1. TRBV21-1 is marked as a pseudogene. The CDR3 spans 16 residues. The CDR3 loop is CASSKDLPTKNTEAFF. As DNA, the CDR3 is TGTGCCAGCAGCAAAGACTTGCCAACAAAGAACACTGAAGCTTTCTTT.

This clonotype showed up just a few times. This sequence joins TRBV7-2 and TRBJ2-7, with D possibly matching TRBD2 (6 bases). Germline CDR1 reads SGHTA; CDR2 reads FQGNSA. The CDR3 consists of 14 residues. The ends were cut back, 7 bases at V and 2 bases at J, with 15 bases in the middle. CDR3 in amino acids: CASTTTRPPYEQYF. The CDR3 DNA is TGTGCCAGCACTACGACTAGGCCCCCCTACGAGCAGTACTTC.